This TCR beta chain was captured in a study of regulatory T cells in long-lasting Graves disease. General study findings and limits: Persistent disease preferred TRBV28, TRBJ1-2 and TRBJ2-5. Sample size was small, which may have lowered accuracy.

The V and J ends lost 0 bases and 2 bases respectively, with 17 bases between them. This CDR3 contains 16 residues. CDR1 is DFQATT and CDR2 is SNEGSKA in the germline V gene (reference sequence). In this sample, this clonotype turned up a few times. Its specificity is not known. Time point: persistent/refractory GD, antithyroid drugs over 5 years with positive TRAb. The TCR library was made from RNA extracted from PBMCs. With iRepertoire HTBI primers and Arm-PCR of CDR3 regions, TCR beta libraries were built. TCRdb re-called the multiplex PCR reads through MiXCR, storing one row per CDR3 protein. The repertoire holds more than 650,000 distinct CDR3 sequences, with 25% to 35% as singletons.

The chain uses TRBV20-1 and TRBJ2-7; D remains unclear. Sequencing used peripheral blood mononuclear cells (PBMCs), obtained when the disease was refractory, from a patient treated with antithyroid drugs. This receptor was taken from a female donor with Graves disease. The CDR3 spells CSARDWHETPAYEQYF. CDR3 in DNA: TGCAGTGCTAGAGATTGGCATGAGACCCCAGCCTACGAGCAGTACTTC.